This T cell receptor (beta chain) comes out of a study of PD-L1 blockade in urothelial cancer. Whole-study context: Blood analysis occurred 3 weeks (second dose) and 6 weeks after treatment start. Median T cell yield from blood was 120,000 to 150,000.

Time point described: peripheral blood 6 weeks after treatment start. Pretreatment sampling and on-treatment sampling together yielded between 1 and 8 samples for each patient. TCRdb's copy holds only in-frame clones and misses some; the assay was immunoSEQ multiplex PCR. This sample has about 50,000 clones, with about 85% found just once. Germline CDR1 and CDR2: GTSNPN and SVGIG (reference sequence). The CDR3 has 11 amino acids. The V and J ends lost 3 bases and 6 bases respectively, with 8 bases between them. The clonotype originates from a middle-aged man with urothelial cancer. V and J are TRBV30 and TRBJ1-2; possibly TRBD1 for D (6 bases). The sequencing here drew on PBMCs, taken around atezolizumab (anti-PD-L1) treatment. CDR3 amino acids: CAWSQGNGYTF. The CDR3 region has the DNA TGTGCCTGGAGCCAGGGGAATGGCTACACCTTC.